This is a list of T cell receptor beta chains from one sample in a study of blood T cell repertoires in COVID-19. The data were produced by immunoSEQ multiplex PCR, yet TCRdb's version contains in-frame clones alone and is incomplete. The sample lists 200,000 to 250,000 clones, over 75% occurring once. The sequencing sample was made of peripheral blood. These receptors originate from a man aged 30 to 45 who had recovered from COVID-19. CDR3s include the opening cysteine and the closing phenylalanine or tryptophan. A D gene is named only where the DNA matches it firmly. The size entry is marked missing in some rows and otherwise reads once, few, many or a size class.

- - TRBJ2-1 TRBV7-9 TGTGCCAGCAGCTTAGGGGGGGGCCGTCGCCATGAGCAGTTCTTC CASSLGGGRRHEQFF
- - TRBJ2-2 TRBV7-9 TGTGCCAGCAGCCCACAGGGTAGTGACACCGGGGAGCTGTTTTTT CASSPQGSDTGELFF
- - TRBJ2-5 TRBV5-5 TGTGCCAGCAGCTTGTTTGCGGAGACCCAGTACTTC CASSLFAETQYF
- TRBD1 TRBJ1-2 TRBV19 TGTGCCAGTAGTTTAACAGGGGAATATGGCTACACCTTC CASSLTGEYGYTF
few TRBD1 TRBJ1-2 TRBV2 TGTGCCAGCACAGGCTGGGACAGGGGTAACTATGGCTACACCTTC CASTGWDRGNYGYTF
few - TRBJ1-2 TRBV10-2 TGCGCCAGCAGTCCCGCGGGGGGGATTAACTATGGCTACACCTTC CASSPAGGINYGYTF
- TRBD1 TRBJ1-2 TRBV5-6 TGTGCCAGCAGTCTACCTCTCACAGGGGTCGGCTACACCTTC CASSLPLTGVGYTF
- TRBD2 TRBJ2-6 TRBV3-1/TRBV3-2 TGTGCCAGCAGCCAGGGACTAGCGGGGGGATTCTCTGGGGCCAACGTCCTGACTTTC CASSQGLAGGFSGANVLTF
- TRBD1 TRBJ2-5 TRBV11-3 TGTGCCAGCAGCTTACAGGGGGAAGAGACCCAGTACTTC CASSLQGEETQYF
- - TRBJ1-2 TRBV28 TGTGCCAGCAGCCAGCCAGGGTCCTATGGCTACACCTTC CASSQPGSYGYTF
- TRBD2 TRBJ2-1 TRBV6-1 TGTGCCAGCAGTGACCGTCAACTAGCGGGGTTCAATGAGCAGTTCTTC CASSDRQLAGFNEQFF
- - TRBJ1-3 TRBV4-1 TGCGCCAGCAGCCTTTCTGGGGCAAGCTCTGGAAACACCATATATTTT CASSLSGASSGNTIYF
- - TRBJ2-7 TRBV20-1 TGCAGTGCTAGTTTGAGTTTCGAGCAGTACTTC CSASLSFEQYF
- - TRBJ1-5 TRBV7-8 TGTGCCAGCAGCTTGGGGCGGGATAGCAATCAGCCCCAGCATTTT CASSLGRDSNQPQHF
- TRBD2 TRBJ2-5 TRBV3-1/TRBV3-2 TGTGCCAGCAGCCCTTTAGCGGGGGCGTACCAAGAGACCCAGTACTTC CASSPLAGAYQETQYF
- - TRBJ2-7 TRBV29-1 TGCAGCGTTGCGGTTCGGTCCTACGAGCAGTACTTC CSVAVRSYEQYF
- - TRBJ2-3 TRBV24-1 TGTGCCACCAGGGCTGGCTCAGATACGCAGTATTTT CATRAGSDTQYF
- - TRBJ2-7 TRBV5-8 TGTGCCAGCAGTACAAAGGACAGCTACGAGCAGTACTTC CASSTKDSYEQYF
- TRBD2 TRBJ2-3 TRBV7-3 TGTGCCAGCAGCAGTTCCCCAAGGGAGGGTGGCACAGATACGCAGTATTTT CASSSSPREGGTDTQYF
few - TRBJ1-5 TRBV6-1 TGTGCCAGCAGTGAAGCGGCGGCAAAAAGCAATCAGCCCCAGCATTTT CASSEAAAKSNQPQHF
- - TRBJ2-3 TRBV3-1/TRBV3-2 TGTGCCAGCAGCCAAGTAGGGCAAGGGGTTACGCAGTATTTT CASSQVGQGVTQYF
- TRBD1 TRBJ1-1 TRBV5-1 TGCGCCAGCAGCTTGACAGGGGCCTCTCGGGAAGCTTTCTTT CASSLTGASREAFF
- - TRBJ1-2 TRBV5-1 TGCGCCAGCAGCTTGGGCCCGGGGAGGGATAACTATGGCTACACCTTC CASSLGPGRDNYGYTF
- TRBD2 TRBJ2-5 TRBV10-3 TGTGCCACCTCTAGCGGGGGGGAGACCCAGTACTTC CATSSGGETQYF
- - TRBJ2-3 TRBV2 TGTGCCAGCAGCAGGAGCACAGATACGCAGTATTTT CASSRSTDTQYF
- - TRBJ2-5 TRBV11-2 TGTGCCAGCAGCGAACAGGCGGAGACCCAGTACTTC CASSEQAETQYF
- - TRBJ1-2 TRBV18 TGTGCCAGCTCACCGCAGGGTCAAAACTATGGCTACACCTTC CASSPQGQNYGYTF
- - TRBJ1-6 TRBV10-3 TGTGCCATCAGTGATGGTTCGTGGACAGCGAATTCACCCCTCCACTTT CAISDGSWTANSPLHF
few TRBD2 TRBJ2-7 TRBV5-4 TGTGCCAGCAGCTTACTAGCGGGCGGGTTCCCCTACGAGCAGTACTTC CASSLLAGGFPYEQYF
- TRBD1 TRBJ2-4 TRBV5-4 TGTGCCAGCAGCCTGCAGACAGGGGAGGTGAACATTCAGTACTTC CASSLQTGEVNIQYF
- - TRBJ2-7 TRBV6-5 TGTGCCAGCAACGGATCTTACAGGCAAAACGAGCAGTACTTC CASNGSYRQNEQYF